This T cell receptor beta chain emerged from a study of blood T cell repertoires in COVID-19. Background on the study: The analysed material was cDNA or gDNA that came from T cells, B-cell-depleted T cells, or PBMCs.

Per germline, CDR1 PRHDT and CDR2 FYEKMQ (reference sequence). The CDR3 loop spans 17 amino acids. With V trimmed by 2 bases and J by 5 bases, 11 bases remained unmatched. Per the study methods: Counts of nucleated cells, estimated from reference gene primer amplification, were obtained. Clones were read by immunoSEQ multiplex PCR, and TCRdb kept only the in-frame ones, dropping some. Clonal size and the V and J genes are those of that table, whereas D and trimming came from the DNA. The sample consists of under 100,000 clones, approximately 87% of them appearing once. This TCR was recovered from a human donor in a cohort sampled during active COVID-19. The sequenced sample was peripheral blood. The J gene is TRBJ1-4, the V gene TRBV13; TRBD1 agrees at 7 bases. The CDR3 DNA sequence: TGTGCCAGCAGCTTATTAGGCTGGGACAGTATCAATGAAAAACTGTTTTTT. It encodes CASSLLGWDSINEKLFF.